The 9 T cell receptor beta chains in this list originate from one sample, sequenced in a study of cytomegalovirus exposure and HLA in healthy donors. The PCR used 60 Vbeta and 13 Jbeta primers. Here immunoSEQ multiplex PCR was the method, and the copy in TCRdb shows in-frame clones only, minus some. This table has approximately 140,000 clones, approximately 70% appearing once. The material sequenced was PBMCs. The origin of the receptors is a woman aged 60-75 years in good health and CMV-seronegative.

The chain uses TRBV5-3 and TRBJ2-6; D is perhaps TRBD1 (6 bases). TRBV5-3 is identified as an open reading frame with a role that is uncertain. The CDR3 has 15 residues. Trimming removed 8 bases at V and 4 bases at J, with 16 bases between. The CDR3 DNA is TGTGCCAGCGGACCCACAGGGTCCGGGGCCAACGTCCTGACTTTC. Protein: CASGPTGSGANVLTF.

The chain links TRBV21-1 to TRBJ1-1. TRBV21-1 is described as a pseudogene. The CDR3 spans 11 residues. CDR3 in DNA: TGTGCCAGCAAGGCGCGGGAGGAAGCTTTCTTT. Amino acid sequence: CASKAREEAFF.

This chain links TRBV5-6 with TRBJ2-6, with D hard to call. Trimming took off 3 bases at V and 0 bases at J, with 7 bases between the two ends. This CDR3 has 15 residues. Germline CDR1 reads SGHDT; CDR2 reads YYEEEE. CDR3 nucleotide sequence: TGTGCCAGCAGCTCCCCGAGCTCTGGGGCCAACGTCCTGACTTTC. It codes for CASSSPSSGANVLTF.

The chain employs TRBV27 and TRBJ2-1, with 7 bases matching TRBD2. Germline CDR1 and CDR2: MNHEY and SMNVEV (reference sequence). The CDR3 consists of 16 residues. Trimming took 6 bases from V and 2 from J; bases not matched to a gene: 10. DNA for the CDR3: TGTGCCAGCAGATCCTCGGGACTACCCACCTACAATGAGCAGTTCTTC. Translated: CASRSSGLPTYNEQFF.

CDR3 amino acids: CSVEGRGNTEAFF. CDR3 nucleotide sequence: TGCAGCGTTGAGGGTCGGGGGAACACTGAAGCTTTCTTT. The rearrangement joins TRBV29-1 to TRBJ1-1; D ambiguous. Germline CDR1 SQVTM, CDR2 ANQGSEA. V was shortened by 3 bases and J by 1 base, with 9 bases between the two germline ends. The CDR3 loop spans 13 amino acids.

This chain joins TRBV12-5 and TRBJ2-1; 8 bases are a match to TRBD2. Per germline, CDR1 LGHNT and CDR2 FRNRAP. The CDR3 consists of 20 residues. V lost 0 bases to trimming and J lost 9 bases; unmatched junction nucleotides: 22. CDR3 sequence (DNA): TGTGCTAGTGGTTTGGTAGGGTCGGGGGGGGCTAGCGCGAGGCGGGGTGAGCAGTTCTTC. Encoded protein: CASGLVGSGGASARRGEQFF.

The chain couples TRBV5-6 to TRBJ2-7; either TRBD1 or TRBD2 may supply D (5 bases each). This CDR3 comprises 13 residues. CDR1 is SGHDT and CDR2 is YYEEEE in the germline V gene. V shed 4 bases and J shed 2 bases, with 10 bases lying between them. The CDR3 DNA follows: TGTGCCAGCAGCCTGGGACGGGCCTACGAGCAGTACTTC. It encodes CASSLGRAYEQYF.

The chain recombines TRBV6-1 with TRBJ2-7, with TRBD2 matching over 8 bases. The CDR3 is made up of 16 amino acids. Germline CDR1 MNHNS, CDR2 SASEGT. V dropped 2 bases and J dropped 2; count of bases not matched to a gene: 8. In DNA form, the CDR3 reads TGTGCCAGCAGTGAAAGGGCGTCGGGACTAGCCTACGAGCAGTACTTC. Its protein product is CASSERASGLAYEQYF.

The table lists this clone with a few counts. The rearrangement joins TRBV10-3 to TRBJ2-2, with TRBD1 matching 10 bases. Germline V CDR1 and CDR2: ENHRY, SYGVKD. There are 14 residues in the CDR3. V shed 8 bases and J 5 bases; nucleotides not matched to a gene: 5. The CDR3 region has the DNA TGTGCCATCCAAGGACAGGGGGGAACCGGGGAGCTGTTTTTT. Translation gives CAIQGQGGTGELFF.